These T cell receptor beta chains were read from a single sample in a study of CD8 T cells in Susac syndrome. MiXCR was run by TCRdb on the immunoSEQ multiplex PCR reads, yielding one entry per CDR3 protein. The sample carries 150,000 to 200,000 distinct CDR3 sequences, 94% recorded once. The specimen sequenced was CD4+ T cells from PBMCs. The receptors shown here come from a human donor with multiple sclerosis. Both conserved end residues are part of each CDR3. The order of the fields is J gene, CDR3 length, D gene, V gene, clone size, CDR3 protein, CDR3 DNA. A D gene is named only where the DNA matches it firmly. The size of a clone is reported for some rows only, either as once, few or many, or as a class for expanded clones.

J gene: TRBJ2-3; CDR3 length: 13; D gene: NA; V gene: TRBV20-1; clone size: NA; CDR3 protein: CSASDRRTDTQYF; CDR3 DNA: TGCAGTGCTAGTGACAGGCGCACAGATACGCAGTATTTT
J gene: TRBJ1-4; CDR3 length: 15; D gene: NA; V gene: TRBV3-1; clone size: few; CDR3 protein: CASSEHGIENEKLFF; CDR3 DNA: TGTGCCAGCAGTGAACACGGAATAGAAAATGAAAAACTGTTTTTT
J gene: TRBJ1-1; CDR3 length: 15; D gene: NA; V gene: TRBV12-3/TRBV12-4; clone size: NA; CDR3 protein: CASTISGPRNTEAFF; CDR3 DNA: TGTGCCAGCACCATATCTGGACCGAGGAACACTGAAGCTTTCTTT
J gene: TRBJ2-7; CDR3 length: 17; D gene: TRBD2; V gene: TRBV14; clone size: NA; CDR3 protein: CASSPTPLAGGRNEQYF; CDR3 DNA: TGTGCCAGCAGCCCCACCCCACTAGCGGGAGGCAGGAACGAGCAGTACTTC
J gene: TRBJ2-1; CDR3 length: 14; D gene: NA; V gene: TRBV27; clone size: NA; CDR3 protein: CASSLLGPEVEQFF; CDR3 DNA: TGTGCCAGCAGTCTTCTTGGGCCCGAAGTTGAGCAGTTCTTC
J gene: TRBJ1-4; CDR3 length: 13; D gene: NA; V gene: TRBV29-1; clone size: NA; CDR3 protein: CSGTGSGNEKLFF; CDR3 DNA: TGCAGCGGTACAGGGAGCGGGAATGAAAAACTGTTTTTT
J gene: TRBJ2-1; CDR3 length: 13; D gene: NA; V gene: TRBV29-1; clone size: NA; CDR3 protein: CSVTRGSYNEQFF; CDR3 DNA: TGCAGCGTTACAAGGGGCTCCTACAATGAGCAGTTCTTC
J gene: TRBJ2-1; CDR3 length: 16; D gene: NA; V gene: TRBV5-6; clone size: NA; CDR3 protein: CASSFGGGPSYNEQFF; CDR3 DNA: TGTGCCAGCAGCTTCGGGGGAGGACCCTCCTACAATGAGCAGTTCTTC
J gene: TRBJ2-7; CDR3 length: 11; D gene: NA; V gene: TRBV6-5; clone size: NA; CDR3 protein: CASSWLGEQYF; CDR3 DNA: TGTGCCAGCAGTTGGCTTGGGGAGCAGTACTTC
J gene: TRBJ2-7; CDR3 length: 15; D gene: TRBD2; V gene: TRBV7-6; clone size: NA; CDR3 protein: CASSLGEGSSYEQYF; CDR3 DNA: TGTGCCAGCAGCTTAGGGGAGGGCAGCTCCTACGAGCAGTACTTC